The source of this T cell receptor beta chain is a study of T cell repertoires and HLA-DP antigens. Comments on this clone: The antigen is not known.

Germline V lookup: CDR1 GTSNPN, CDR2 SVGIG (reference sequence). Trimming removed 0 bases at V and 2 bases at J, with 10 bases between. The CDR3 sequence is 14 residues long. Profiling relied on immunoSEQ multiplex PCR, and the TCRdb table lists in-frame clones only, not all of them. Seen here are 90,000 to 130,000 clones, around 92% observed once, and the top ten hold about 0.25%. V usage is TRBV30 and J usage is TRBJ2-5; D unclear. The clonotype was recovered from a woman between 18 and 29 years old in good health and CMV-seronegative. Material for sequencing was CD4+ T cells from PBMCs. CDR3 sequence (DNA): TGTGCCTGGAGTGTGGGTCAAAAACAAGAGACCCAGTACTTC. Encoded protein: CAWSVGQKQETQYF.